This T cell receptor (beta chain) was recovered during a study of cytomegalovirus exposure and HLA in healthy donors (dated by TCRdb to 2017 to 2019). About the study as a whole: According to an earlier analysis of 587 of the donors, 150 million to 200 million T cells yielded 90 million to 140 million unique TCR beta sequences and approximately 280 Gb of sequence data. A later analysis re-examined previously published TCR beta repertoires from 600 to 700 donors and added high-resolution HLA genotyping to investigate patterns of TCR occurrence. Along with the roughly 610-subject first cohort, a separate validation cohort of around 120 different subjects was used. An early release covering roughly 600 HLA-typed donors comprised approximately 300 gigabases of sequencing data and around 80 million unique TCR sequences. Class I and class II HLA loci were covered by the typing at four-digit resolution. The aim of the study was to test whether cataloging public T cell receptors could identify signatures of past pathogen exposure. Of the 300 to 450 genotyped donors, 75% to 85% were placed in the genetic ancestry cluster associated with self-reported Caucasian donors. The study combined high-throughput TCR immunosequencing, statistical association of individual TCRs with disease status, and machine learning to predict cytomegalovirus infection status. The number of typed donors differed by locus: roughly 629-640 for A, B, C, DRB1 and DQB1; 500 to 550 for DQA1; around 580 for DPA1; and some 470 for DPB1. An earlier analysis of several hundred of the donors applied high-throughput TCR beta sequencing to assess whether each TCR beta V gene segment acted as functional or pseudogenic. In a later genetic analysis, genome-wide SNP genotypes for about 55% of the roughly 700 donors were used, and that subset was treated as a discovery cohort. About five DR-DQ haplotypes were treated as single units for association and clustering because of strong linkage in the cohort. Donor age, sex, ethnicity and CMV serostatus were compiled together with the repertoire data. The study used immunosequencing to profile the T cell repertoires of some 600 subjects and linked those repertoires to cytomegalovirus serostatus. On average, approximately 250,000 unique TCR beta nucleotide sequences were sequenced per donor among a few hundred genotyped donors of the cohort, with about 19% of those sequences being non-productive. Every discovery cohort repertoire had been produced on one sequencing platform. Rather than drawing on any new phenotypic data, the later analysis identified candidate immune exposures from TCR beta sequences and the way those sequences occurred across donors.

The full study reports these points: Across donors, most TCR sequences were observed very rarely, whereas some public TCRs were present in many individuals. According to the authors, the approach could potentially be generalized to other disease states and immunological phenotypes. A total of around 150 TCR beta chains were listed by the study as associated with cytomegalovirus. A further reported finding was that TCR beta sequences accurately predicted the HLA-A and HLA-B alleles for most subjects in the first cohort. In a later analysis, most CMV-associated TCR beta chains were found to appear HLA-restricted, with HLA associations seemingly driven largely by CMV exposure. In an earlier analysis of roughly 560 of the donors, most TCR beta V segments were observed in productive rearrangements about 87% or about 30% of the time, broadly matching IMGT annotations. Because the 87-base-pair reads could not distinguish some IMGT-functional V segments, including TRBV6-2 and TRBV6-3, those segments were excluded. Sequencing depth was assumed to be roughly uniform across donors in the presence/absence analyses, though that assumption may not hold. An association between a missense DCLRE1C variant and V-gene and J-gene trimming of TCR beta chains was found in a later genetic analysis and replicated in an independent cohort. Linkage disequilibrium might explain the correlated functional status among segregating V segments, but an unknown experimental factor could not be excluded. Several of the top co-occurrence clusters appeared to be linked to parvovirus B19, influenza, CMV and Epstein-Barr virus, according to a later analysis. A later analysis associated 17,000 or so TCR beta sequences with specific HLA alleles at a false discovery rate of 0.05. When HLA alleles, especially DR and DQ, strongly co-occurred, TCR associations were difficult to assign to individual alleles. The earlier analysis of almost 600 of the donors excluded approximately 17 rarely observed V segments, including chromosome 9 orphons, because counts were too low. In a later analysis, HLA-associated TCR beta chains showed more clonal expansion and lower generation probabilities than non-associated chains that were equally common. In vitro tests confirmed that a few of the cytomegalovirus-associated TCR beta chains recognize cytomegalovirus antigens. A group of highly shared sequence variants was considered likely to be a technical artifact of the sequencing pipeline. In both the original and validation cohorts, the classifier was reported to diagnose cytomegalovirus status with high specificity and sensitivity. A later genetic analysis reported fewer N-insertions in productive TCRs among donors in an Asian-associated ancestry cluster than the approximately 700-donor mean. CMV serostatus was the only immune exposure information available for the cohort. A later analysis found that TCR association rates varied across HLA loci, with DRB1 alleles showing the most associated TCRs and HLA-C alleles the fewest. The cohort was sequenced for TCR beta chains only, and without alpha or paired-chain data the features that could be detected were limited. Because HLA typing was unavailable for some donors at each locus, only the typed subset was used in association tests.

About this clone: What antigen it recognizes has not been identified. No per-base quality is available; no much larger clone lies one base away.

The library was prepared using the immunoSEQ multiplex PCR assay. The multiplex PCR relied on a mix of 60 forward primers for TCR Vbeta segments and 13 reverse primers for TCR Jbeta segments. A multiplex PCR assay on genomic DNA amplified the CDR3 region of rearranged TCR beta genes. The Illumina HiSeq System was used to sequence the amplified TCR beta libraries as 87-base-pair reads. The study's own analysis went as follows. Across the roughly 640 repertoires, a later analysis counted 75 million to 90 million unique TCR beta chains, some 11 million of which were shared by at least two donors. Raw reads were error-corrected and collapsed into unique sequences by a nearest-neighbor algorithm in which closely related sequences were merged to remove PCR and sequencing errors. V, D and J gene segments were assigned by aligning CDR3 sequences to IMGT reference sequences. For a sequence to be retained, a match of at least six nucleotides to both a V gene segment and a J gene segment was required. Rearrangements were called productive when the CDR3 lacked stop codons and stayed in frame with V and J; all others were non-productive. Following IMGT convention, CDR3 was defined as the stretch from the second conserved V-encoded cysteine to the conserved J-encoded phenylalanine. Sequences without an unambiguous match to a single V gene segment were excluded from the earlier analysis of a few hundred of the donors. An earlier analysis of a few hundred of the donors called V segments functional above 56.7% productive rearrangements and segregating when the between-donor standard deviation exceeded 5%. A statistical classification framework was developed to diagnose cytomegalovirus status using the catalog of TCR beta chain sequences. A later analysis assigned V and J genes by comparing TCR nucleotide sequences with IMGT/GENE-DB human TR gene sequences. The TCRdist pipeline was used in a later analysis to assign CDR3 sequences and most-parsimonious VDJ recombination scenarios. In a later analysis, each TCR beta chain was defined by its CDR3 amino acid sequence together with its V-gene family, and reads lacking a unique V-gene family were excluded. As a way to deal with suspected cross-contamination and a sequencing artifact, a later analysis dropped 450 to 600 nucleotide sequences that were highly shared and had low generation probability. In a later analysis, a clonal expansion index for each public chain was calculated from normalized within-repertoire ranks of inferred template counts. In a later analysis, generation probabilities were computed using a VDJ recombination model fitted to out-of-frame rearrangements, and the results were checked against IGoR. In a later analysis, hypergeometric tests were used to score TCR-TCR, TCR-HLA and TCR-CMV co-occurrence, with a repertoire-size bias correction applied to TCR pairs. In a later analysis, false discovery rates were estimated by permuting HLA or CMV assignments 20 times. A later analysis grouped co-occurring TCRs with DBSCAN, adding TCRdist sequence similarity when clustering within HLA-allele-positive subsets. Co-occurrence clustering excluded repertoires with fewer than 30,000 or more than 120,000 public chains, plus five with anomalous nucleotide sharing. Imported from immuneACCESS, the table was reduced by TCRdb to in-frame sequences with V and J called. These copies leave out some clones; in studies compared against another copy, an unresolved V gene accounts for under half, and the cause of the remainder is not known. V and J calls and clone size are copied from that table; D and trimming were computed from the DNA. A total of over 40,000 clones appear in this sample, about three quarters of them only once. The top ten clones comprise around 2.5% of the sample.

In total, over 600 healthy bone marrow donors made up the cohort. At the time of sampling, every cohort member was nominally healthy, though immune exposures that went unrecorded were likely present. The donor tested CMV seropositive, placing the donor among the 289 seropositive members of the cohort. Every donor gave a peripheral blood sample, and the peripheral blood mononuclear cells from that sample were used for TCR beta sequencing. Genomic DNA was extracted from the blood cell samples with the Qiagen DNeasy Blood Extraction Kit. V is cut back by 5 bases and J by 6 bases, with 8 bases in the junction unmatched. The germline V gene provides CDR1 SGHTA and CDR2 FQGNSA. The CDR3 covers 15 residues, taking in both the cysteine and the phenylalanine. Solely the CDR3 DNA is kept, with 45 bases framed from the first base.

Sequenced material: PBMCs. The chain uses TRBV7-2 and TRBJ1-4; 8 bases in the junction line up with TRBD1. This sequence originates from a middle-aged woman in good health and CMV-seropositive. The bases read TGTGCCAGCAGCCTCGACAGGGGTCCCGATGAAAAACTGTTTTTT. Translated, this is CASSLDRGPDEKLFF.